The clone carrying this T cell receptor beta chain was seen more than once but under ten times. Antigen unknown. The PCR contained 60 Vbeta and 13 Jbeta primers. The method was immunoSEQ multiplex PCR; TCRdb's version includes in-frame clones alone and lacks a portion of them. The data show 85,000 to 100,000 clones, roughly two thirds seen once. The CDR3 has 15 residues. Trimming removed 4 bases from V and 4 bases from J; junction bases left unmatched: 6. Germline assignment: CDR1 LNHDA and CDR2 SQIVND (reference sequence). Not recorded for this donor was the CMV serostatus. The data were taken from a study of cytomegalovirus exposure and HLA in healthy donors. Study background: Early released data had roughly 81 million unique TCRs, all coming from HLA-typed donors.

The study's findings and limits: In an earlier analysis, most TCR beta V segments were productive about 87% or about 30% of the time.

The V gene is TRBV19, the J gene TRBJ1-1, with 10 positions matching TRBD1. What was sequenced was PBMCs. The TCR sequence derives from a human donor in good health. The CDR3 region is CASSTRQGAGTEAFF. Here the CDR3 DNA reads TGTGCCAGTAGTACCCGACAGGGGGCGGGCACTGAAGCTTTCTTT. The full variable domain, completed using reference TRBV19 and TRBJ1-1, is DGGITQSPKYLFRKEGQNVTLSCEQNLNHDAMYWYRQDPGQGLRLIYYSQIVNDFQKGDIAEGYSVSREKKESFPLTVTSAQKNPTAFYLCASSTRQGAGTEAFFGQGTRLTVV.